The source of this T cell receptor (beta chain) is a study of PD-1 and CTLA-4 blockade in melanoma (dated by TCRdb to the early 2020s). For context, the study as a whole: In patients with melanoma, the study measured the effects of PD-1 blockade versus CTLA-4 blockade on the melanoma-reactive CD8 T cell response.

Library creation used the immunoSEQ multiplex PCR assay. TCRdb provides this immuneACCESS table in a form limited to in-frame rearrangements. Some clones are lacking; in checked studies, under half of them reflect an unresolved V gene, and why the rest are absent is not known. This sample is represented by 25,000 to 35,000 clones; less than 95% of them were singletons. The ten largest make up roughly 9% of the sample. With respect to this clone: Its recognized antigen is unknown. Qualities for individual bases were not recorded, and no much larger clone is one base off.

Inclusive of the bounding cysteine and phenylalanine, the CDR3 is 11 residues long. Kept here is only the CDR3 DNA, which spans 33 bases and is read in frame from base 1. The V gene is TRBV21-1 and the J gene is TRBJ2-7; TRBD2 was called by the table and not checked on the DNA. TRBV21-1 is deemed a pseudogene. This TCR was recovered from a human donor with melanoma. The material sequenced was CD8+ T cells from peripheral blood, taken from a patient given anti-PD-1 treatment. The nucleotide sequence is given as TGTGCCAGCAGCAATAGATACGAGCAGTACTTC. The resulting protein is CASSNRYEQYF.